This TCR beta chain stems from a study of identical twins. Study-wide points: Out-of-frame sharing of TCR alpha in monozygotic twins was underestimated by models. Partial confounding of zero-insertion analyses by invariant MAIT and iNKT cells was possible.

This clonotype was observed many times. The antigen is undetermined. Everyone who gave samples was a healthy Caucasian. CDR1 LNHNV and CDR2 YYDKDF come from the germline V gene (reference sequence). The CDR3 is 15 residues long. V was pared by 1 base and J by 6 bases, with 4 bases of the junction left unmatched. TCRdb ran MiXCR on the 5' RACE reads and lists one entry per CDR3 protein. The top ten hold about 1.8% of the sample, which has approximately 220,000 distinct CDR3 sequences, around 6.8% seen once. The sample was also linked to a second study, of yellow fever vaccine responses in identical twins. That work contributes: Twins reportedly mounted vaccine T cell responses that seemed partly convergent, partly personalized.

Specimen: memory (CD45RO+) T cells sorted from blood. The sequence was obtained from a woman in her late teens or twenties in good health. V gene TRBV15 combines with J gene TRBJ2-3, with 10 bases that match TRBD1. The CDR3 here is CATSRVTGGADTQYF. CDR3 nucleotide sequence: TGTGCCACCAGCAGAGTGACAGGGGGCGCCGATACGCAGTATTTT.